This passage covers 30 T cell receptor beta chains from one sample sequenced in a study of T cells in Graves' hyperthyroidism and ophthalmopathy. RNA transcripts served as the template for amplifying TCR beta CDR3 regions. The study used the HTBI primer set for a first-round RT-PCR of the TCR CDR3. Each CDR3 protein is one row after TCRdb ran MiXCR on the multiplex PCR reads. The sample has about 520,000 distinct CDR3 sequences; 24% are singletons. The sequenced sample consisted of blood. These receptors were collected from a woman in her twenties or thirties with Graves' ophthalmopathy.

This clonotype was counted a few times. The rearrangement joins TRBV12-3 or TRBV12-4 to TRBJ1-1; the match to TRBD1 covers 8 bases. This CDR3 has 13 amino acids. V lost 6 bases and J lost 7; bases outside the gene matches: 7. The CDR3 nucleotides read TGTGCCAGCAGCGGGACAGGCCTCGTTGAAGCTTTCTTT. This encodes CASSGTGLVEAFF.

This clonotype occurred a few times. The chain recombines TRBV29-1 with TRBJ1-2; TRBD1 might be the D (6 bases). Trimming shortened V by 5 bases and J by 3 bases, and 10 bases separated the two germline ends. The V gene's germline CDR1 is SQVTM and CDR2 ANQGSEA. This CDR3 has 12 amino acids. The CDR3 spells CSVTRQDYGYTF. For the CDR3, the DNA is TGCAGCGTTACCCGACAGGACTATGGCTACACCTTC.

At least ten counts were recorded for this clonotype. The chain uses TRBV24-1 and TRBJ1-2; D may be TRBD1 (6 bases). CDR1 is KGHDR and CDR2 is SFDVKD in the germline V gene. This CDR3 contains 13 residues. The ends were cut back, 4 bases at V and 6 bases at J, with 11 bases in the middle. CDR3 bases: TGTGCCACCAGTGAAGAGCCAGGGGATGGCTACACCTTC. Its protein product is CATSEEPGDGYTF.

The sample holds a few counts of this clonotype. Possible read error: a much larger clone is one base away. The chain's CDR3 is CASSCFDRPTYEQYF. The CDR3 DNA follows: TGTGCCAGCAGCTGTTTCGACAGACCAACCTACGAGCAGTACTTC. The chain joins TRBV5-6 to TRBJ2-7, with D perhaps TRBD1 (5 bases). V lost 3 bases and J 2 bases, leaving 15 bases between the germline ends. From germline, CDR1 is SGHDT and CDR2 YYEEEE. The CDR3 covers 15 residues.

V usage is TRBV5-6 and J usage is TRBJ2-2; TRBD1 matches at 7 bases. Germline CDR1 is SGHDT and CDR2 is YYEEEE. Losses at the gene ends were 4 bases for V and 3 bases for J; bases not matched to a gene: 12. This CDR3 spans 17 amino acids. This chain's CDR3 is CASSIHRGGYDTGELFF. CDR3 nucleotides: TGTGCCAGCAGCATCCACCGAGGGGGCTACGACACCGGGGAGCTGTTTTTT.

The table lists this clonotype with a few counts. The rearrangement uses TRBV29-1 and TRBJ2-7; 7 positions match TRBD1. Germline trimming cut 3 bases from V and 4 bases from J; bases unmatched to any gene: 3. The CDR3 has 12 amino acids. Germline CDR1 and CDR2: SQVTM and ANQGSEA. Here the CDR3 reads CSVESRGYEQYF. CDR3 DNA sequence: TGCAGCGTTGAGTCCAGGGGGTACGAGCAGTACTTC.

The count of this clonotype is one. CDR3 DNA sequence: TGTGCCAGCAGTCTAATAAATAGCAATCAGCCCCAGCATTTT. This codes for CASSLINSNQPQHF. This rearrangement joins TRBV28 to TRBJ1-5; D remains ambiguous. Trimming stripped 5 bases from V and 0 bases from J, with 8 bases between. From germline, CDR1 is MDHEN and CDR2 SYDVKM. There are 14 residues in the CDR3.

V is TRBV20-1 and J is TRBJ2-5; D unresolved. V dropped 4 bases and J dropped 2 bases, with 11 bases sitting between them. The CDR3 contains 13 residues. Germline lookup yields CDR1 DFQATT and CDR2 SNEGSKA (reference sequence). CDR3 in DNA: TGCAGTGCTACGAACTACCTTCAAGAGACCCAGTACTTC. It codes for CSATNYLQETQYF.

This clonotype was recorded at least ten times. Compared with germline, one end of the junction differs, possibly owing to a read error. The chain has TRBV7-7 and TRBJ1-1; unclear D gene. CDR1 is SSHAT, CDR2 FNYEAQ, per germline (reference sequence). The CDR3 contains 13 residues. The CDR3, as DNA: TGTGCTAGCAGCTTGTCCGAAGGTGCTGAAGCTTTCTTT. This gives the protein CASSLSEGAEAFF.

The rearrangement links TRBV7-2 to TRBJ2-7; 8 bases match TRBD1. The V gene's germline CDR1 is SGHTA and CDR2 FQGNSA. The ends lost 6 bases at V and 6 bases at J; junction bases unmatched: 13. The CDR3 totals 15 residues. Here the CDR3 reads CASSFSGGGSVEQYF. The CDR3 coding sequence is TGTGCCAGCAGTTTTTCAGGGGGCGGATCAGTCGAGCAGTACTTC.

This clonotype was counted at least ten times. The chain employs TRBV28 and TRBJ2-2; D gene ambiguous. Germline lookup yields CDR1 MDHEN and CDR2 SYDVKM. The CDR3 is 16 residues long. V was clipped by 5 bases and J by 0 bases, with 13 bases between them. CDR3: CASSQSWLSNTGELFF. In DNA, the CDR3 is TGTGCCAGCAGTCAGTCGTGGCTCTCGAACACCGGGGAGCTGTTTTTT.

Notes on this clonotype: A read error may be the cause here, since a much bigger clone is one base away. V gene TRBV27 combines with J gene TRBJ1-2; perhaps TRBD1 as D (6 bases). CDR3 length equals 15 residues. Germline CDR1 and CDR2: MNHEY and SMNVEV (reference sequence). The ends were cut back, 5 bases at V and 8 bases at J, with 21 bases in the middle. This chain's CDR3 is CASSIDGTSYVGYTF. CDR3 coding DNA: TGTGCCAGCAGTATCGACGGGACATCCTATGTCGGCTACACCTTC.

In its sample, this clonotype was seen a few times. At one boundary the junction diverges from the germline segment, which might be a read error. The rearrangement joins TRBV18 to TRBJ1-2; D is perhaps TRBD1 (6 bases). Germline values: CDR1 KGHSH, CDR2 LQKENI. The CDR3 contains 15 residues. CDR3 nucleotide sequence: TGTGCCAGCTCCCCACGGACGGACAGCTCCTATGGCTACACCTTC. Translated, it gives CASSPRTDSSYGYTF.

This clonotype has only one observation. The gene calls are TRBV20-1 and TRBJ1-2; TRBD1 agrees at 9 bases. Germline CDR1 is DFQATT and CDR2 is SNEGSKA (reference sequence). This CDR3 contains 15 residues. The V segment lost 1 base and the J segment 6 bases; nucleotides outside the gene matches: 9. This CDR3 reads CSARAPGTGLDGYTF. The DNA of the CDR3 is TGCAGTGCTAGAGCCCCCGGGACAGGGCTGGATGGCTACACCTTC.

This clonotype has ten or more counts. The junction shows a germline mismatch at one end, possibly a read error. As DNA, the CDR3 is TGTGCCAGCAGTTACCCGCAGACGAATCGGCCCCAGCATTTT. Protein: CASSYPQTNRPQHF. The chain employs TRBV6-2 or TRBV6-3 and TRBJ1-5, with D uncertain. Germline V gene sequence: CDR1 MNHEY, CDR2 SVGEGT. The CDR3 length is 14 residues.

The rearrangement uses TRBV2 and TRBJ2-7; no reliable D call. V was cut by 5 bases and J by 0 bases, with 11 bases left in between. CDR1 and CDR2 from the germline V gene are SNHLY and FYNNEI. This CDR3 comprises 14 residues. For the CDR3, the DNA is TGTGCCAGCAGTCCTCCGACGGGCTCCTACGAGCAGTACTTC. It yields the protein CASSPPTGSYEQYF.

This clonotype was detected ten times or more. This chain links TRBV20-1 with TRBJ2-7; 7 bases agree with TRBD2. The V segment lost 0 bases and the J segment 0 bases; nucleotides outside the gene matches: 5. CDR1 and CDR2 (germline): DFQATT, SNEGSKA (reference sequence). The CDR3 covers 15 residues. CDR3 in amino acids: CSARDGGGGSYEQYF. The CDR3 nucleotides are TGCAGTGCTAGAGATGGGGGGGGAGGCTCCTACGAGCAGTACTTC.

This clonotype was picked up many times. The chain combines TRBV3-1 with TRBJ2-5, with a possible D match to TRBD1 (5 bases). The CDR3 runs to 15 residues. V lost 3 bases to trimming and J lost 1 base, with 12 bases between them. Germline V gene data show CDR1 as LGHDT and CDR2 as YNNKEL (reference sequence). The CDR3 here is CASSHPVGAQETQYF. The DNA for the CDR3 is TGTGCCAGCAGCCACCCAGTAGGGGCCCAAGAGACCCAGTACTTC.

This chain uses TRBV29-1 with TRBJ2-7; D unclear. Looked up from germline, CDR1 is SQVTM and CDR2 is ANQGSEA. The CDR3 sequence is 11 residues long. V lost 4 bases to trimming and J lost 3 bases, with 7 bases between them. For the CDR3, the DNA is TGCAGCGTTGCCACGAGCTACGAGCAGTACTTC. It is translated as CSVATSYEQYF.

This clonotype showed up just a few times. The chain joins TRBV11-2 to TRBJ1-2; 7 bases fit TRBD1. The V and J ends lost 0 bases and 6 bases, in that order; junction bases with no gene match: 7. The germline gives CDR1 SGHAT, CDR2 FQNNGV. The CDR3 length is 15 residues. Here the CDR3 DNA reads TGTGCCAGCAGCTTAGAGTCAGGGGGTTGGAATGGCTACACCTTC. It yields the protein CASSLESGGWNGYTF.

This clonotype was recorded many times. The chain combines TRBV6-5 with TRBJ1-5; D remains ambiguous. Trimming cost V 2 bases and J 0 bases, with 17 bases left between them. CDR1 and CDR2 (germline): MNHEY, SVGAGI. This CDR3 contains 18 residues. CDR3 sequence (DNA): TGTGCCAGCAGTTACGGAACTCGAGGCAAATATAGCAATCAGCCCCAGCATTTT. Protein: CASSYGTRGKYSNQPQHF.

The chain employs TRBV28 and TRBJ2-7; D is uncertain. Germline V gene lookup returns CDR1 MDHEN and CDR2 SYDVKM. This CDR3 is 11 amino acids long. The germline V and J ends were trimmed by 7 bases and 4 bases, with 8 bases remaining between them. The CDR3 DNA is TGTGCCAGCACTACGCCTTACGAGCAGTACTTC. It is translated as CASTTPYEQYF.

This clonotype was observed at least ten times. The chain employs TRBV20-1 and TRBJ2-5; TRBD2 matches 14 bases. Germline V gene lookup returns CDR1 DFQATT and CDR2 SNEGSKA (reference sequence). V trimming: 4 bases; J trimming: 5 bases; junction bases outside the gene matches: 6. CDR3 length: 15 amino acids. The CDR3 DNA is TGCAGTGCTACCCGGACTAGCGGGGGGTCTGAGACCCAGTACTTC. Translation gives CSATRTSGGSETQYF.

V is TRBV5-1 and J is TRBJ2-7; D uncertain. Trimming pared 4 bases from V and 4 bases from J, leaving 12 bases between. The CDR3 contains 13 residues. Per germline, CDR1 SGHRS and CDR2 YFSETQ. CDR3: CASSLPVAYEQYF. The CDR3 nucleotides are TGCGCCAGCAGCCTCCCCGTTGCTTACGAGCAGTACTTC.

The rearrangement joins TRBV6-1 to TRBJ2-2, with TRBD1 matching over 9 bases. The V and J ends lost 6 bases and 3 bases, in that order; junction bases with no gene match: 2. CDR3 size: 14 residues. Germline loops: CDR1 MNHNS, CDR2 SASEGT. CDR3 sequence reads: CASRRTGDTGELFF. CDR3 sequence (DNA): TGTGCCAGCAGAAGGACAGGGGACACCGGGGAGCTGTTTTTT.

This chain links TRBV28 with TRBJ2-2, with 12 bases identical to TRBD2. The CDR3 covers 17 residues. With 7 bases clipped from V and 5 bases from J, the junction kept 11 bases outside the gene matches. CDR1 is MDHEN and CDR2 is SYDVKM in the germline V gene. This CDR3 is CASNSPATSGRTGELFF. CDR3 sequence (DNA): TGTGCCAGCAACTCTCCCGCGACTAGCGGGAGAACCGGGGAGCTGTTTTTT.

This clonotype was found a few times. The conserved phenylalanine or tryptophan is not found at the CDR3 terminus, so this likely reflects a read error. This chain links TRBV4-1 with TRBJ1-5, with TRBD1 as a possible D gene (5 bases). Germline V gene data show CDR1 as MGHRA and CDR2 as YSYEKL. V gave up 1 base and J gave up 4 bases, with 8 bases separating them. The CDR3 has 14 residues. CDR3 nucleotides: TGCGCCAGCAGCCAAGTAGGGGTGAATCAGCCCCAGCATTCT. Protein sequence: CASSQVGVNQPQHS.

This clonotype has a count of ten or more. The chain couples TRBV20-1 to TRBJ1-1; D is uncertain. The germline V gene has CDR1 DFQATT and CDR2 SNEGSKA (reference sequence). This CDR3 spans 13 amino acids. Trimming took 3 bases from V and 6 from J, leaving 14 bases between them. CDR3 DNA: TGCAGTGCTAGGCTTGAGGGATGGGCTGAAGCTTTCTTT. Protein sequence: CSARLEGWAEAFF.

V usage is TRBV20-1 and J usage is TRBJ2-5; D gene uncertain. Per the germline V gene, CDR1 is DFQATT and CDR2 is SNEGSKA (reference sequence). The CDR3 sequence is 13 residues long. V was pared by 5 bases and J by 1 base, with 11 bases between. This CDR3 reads CSAAGQAQETQYF. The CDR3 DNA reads TGCAGTGCTGCCGGCCAGGCCCAAGAGACCCAGTACTTC.

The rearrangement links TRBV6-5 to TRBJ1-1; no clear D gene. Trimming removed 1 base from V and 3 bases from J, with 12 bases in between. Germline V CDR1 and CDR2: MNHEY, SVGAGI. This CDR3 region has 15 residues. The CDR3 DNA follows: TGTGCCAGCAGTTACTTCCAGGTGCGAGACACTGAAGCTTTCTTT. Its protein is CASSYFQVRDTEAFF.